These 6 T cell receptor beta chains share one sample of origin, sequenced in a study of kidney transplant recipient with SARS-CoV-2 infection. In TCRdb, the reads were re-called with MiXCR into one record per CDR3 protein. The data contain 200,000 to 250,000 distinct CDR3 sequences, around 30% of them seen just once; the ten biggest clones take up 7% to 8%. The specimen comprised a blood sample, sampled at baseline and between days 110 and 120 from a kidney transplant recipient. The receptors originated from a male patient aged 30 to 39 who had COVID-19 and was a kidney transplant recipient. These T cells may partly come from the graft donor.

The chain recombines TRBV7-9 with TRBJ2-4; D ambiguous. Germline-derived CDR1 and CDR2 are SEHNR and FQNEAQ (reference sequence). This CDR3 has 15 amino acids. The V and J ends lost 0 bases and 1 base respectively, with 7 bases between them. The CDR3 is CASSLAVPAKNIQYF. CDR3 nucleotide sequence: TGTGCCAGCAGCTTAGCCGTTCCTGCCAAAAACATTCAGTACTTC.

The chain uses TRBV27 and TRBJ2-1; D possibly corresponds to TRBD1 (5 bases). Trimming took 6 bases from V and 5 from J, leaving 14 bases between them. Germline lookup yields CDR1 MNHEY and CDR2 SMNVEV (reference sequence). The CDR3 is 14 amino acids. CDR3 protein: CASRWAGIDNEQFF. The CDR3 DNA sequence: TGTGCCAGCAGATGGGCAGGGATCGACAATGAGCAGTTCTTC.

A word on this clonotype: Since a much larger clone is just one base distant, this may be a read error. V gene TRBV6-7 combines with J gene TRBJ2-5; 14 bases are shared with TRBD2. TRBV6-7 is assigned to the ORF class and has an uncertain function. The CDR3 runs 17 residues. The V and J ends lost 9 bases and 11 bases, in that order; junction bases with no gene match: 20. CDR3: CARSVTSGRAWTYGQYF. The CDR3 DNA follows: TGTGCCAGGAGCGTGACTAGCGGGAGGGCCTGGACCTACGGGCAGTACTTC.

A note on this clonotype: A read error may be the cause here, since a much bigger clone is one base away. The chain joins TRBV7-9 to TRBJ1-2; the D is unclear. CDR3 length equals 17 residues. Germline V lookup: CDR1 SEHNR, CDR2 FQNEAQ (reference sequence). The CDR3 loop is CASSLFTYHGKTYGCTF. The CDR3 DNA is TGTGCCAGCAGCTTATTCACATACCATGGAAAGACCTATGGCTGCACCTTC.

This clonotype has ten or more counts. The CDR3 reads CASSDRRLADEQFF. The CDR3 coding sequence is TGTGCCAGCAGTGACCGGAGGCTCGCAGATGAGCAGTTCTTC. The chain combines TRBV2 with TRBJ2-1; D is perhaps TRBD2 (5 bases). CDR1 and CDR2 (germline): SNHLY, FYNNEI. CDR3 length equals 14 residues. The V end lost 3 bases, the J end lost 8 bases, and 14 bases lay between the germline ends. The full variable domain, with the rest looked up from reference TRBV2 and TRBJ2-1, is EPEVTQTPSHQVTQMGQEVILRCVPISNHLYFYWYRQILGQKVEFLVSFYNNEISEKSEIFDDQFSVERPDGSNFTLKIRSTKLEDSAMYFCASSDRRLADEQFFGPGTRLTVL.

As regards this clonotype: Since a much larger clone is just one base distant, this may be a read error. The chain carries TRBV19 and TRBJ2-7, with D perhaps matching TRBD2 (5 bases). Trimming pared 5 bases from V and 1 base from J, leaving 12 bases between. The germline V gene has CDR1 LNHDA and CDR2 SQIVND (reference sequence). CDR3 size: 14 residues. The CDR3 region is CASSALRESYEQYF. In nucleotides, the CDR3 is TGTGCCAGTAGTGCCTTGAGGGAATCCTACGAGCAGTACTTC.